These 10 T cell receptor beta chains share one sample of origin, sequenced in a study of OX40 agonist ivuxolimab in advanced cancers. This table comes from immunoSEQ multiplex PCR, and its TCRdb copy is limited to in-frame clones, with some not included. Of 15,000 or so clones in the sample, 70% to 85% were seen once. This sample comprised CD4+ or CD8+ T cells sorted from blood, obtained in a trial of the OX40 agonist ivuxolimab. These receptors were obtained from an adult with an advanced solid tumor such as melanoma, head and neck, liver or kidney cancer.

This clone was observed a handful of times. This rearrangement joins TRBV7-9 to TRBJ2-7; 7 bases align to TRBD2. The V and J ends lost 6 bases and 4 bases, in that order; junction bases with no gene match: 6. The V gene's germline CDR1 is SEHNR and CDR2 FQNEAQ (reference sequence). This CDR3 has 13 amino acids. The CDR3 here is CASSFEAGYEQYF. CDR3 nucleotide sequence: TGTGCCAGCAGTTTTGAAGCGGGGTACGAGCAGTACTTC.

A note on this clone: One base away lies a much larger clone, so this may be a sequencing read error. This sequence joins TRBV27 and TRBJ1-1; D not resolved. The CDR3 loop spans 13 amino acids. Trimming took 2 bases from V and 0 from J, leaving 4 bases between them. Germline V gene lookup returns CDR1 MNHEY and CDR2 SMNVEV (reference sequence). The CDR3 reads CASSLQVNTEAFF. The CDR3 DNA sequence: TGTGCCAGCAGTTTACAAGTGAACACTGAAGCTTTCTTT.

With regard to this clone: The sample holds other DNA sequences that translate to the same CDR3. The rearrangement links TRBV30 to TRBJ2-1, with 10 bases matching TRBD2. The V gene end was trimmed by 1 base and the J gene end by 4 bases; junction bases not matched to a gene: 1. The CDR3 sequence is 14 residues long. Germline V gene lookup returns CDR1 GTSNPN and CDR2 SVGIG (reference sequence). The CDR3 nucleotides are TGTGCCTGGAGTGAACTAGCGGGATACAATGAGCAGTTCTTC. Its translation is CAWSELAGYNEQFF. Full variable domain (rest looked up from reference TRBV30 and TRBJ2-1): SQTIHQWPATLVQPVGSPLSLECTVEGTSNPNLYWYRQAAGRGLQLLFYSVGIGQISSEVPQNLSASRPQDRQFILSSKKLLLSDSGFYLCAWSELAGYNEQFFGPGTRLTVL.

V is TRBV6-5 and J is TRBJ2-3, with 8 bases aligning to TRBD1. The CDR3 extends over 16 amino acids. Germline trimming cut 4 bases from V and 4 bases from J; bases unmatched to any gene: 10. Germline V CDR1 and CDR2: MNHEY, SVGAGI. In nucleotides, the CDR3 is TGTGCCAGCAGTTCCCCTTACCGGACAGGGTCAGATACGCAGTATTTT. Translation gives CASSSPYRTGSDTQYF.

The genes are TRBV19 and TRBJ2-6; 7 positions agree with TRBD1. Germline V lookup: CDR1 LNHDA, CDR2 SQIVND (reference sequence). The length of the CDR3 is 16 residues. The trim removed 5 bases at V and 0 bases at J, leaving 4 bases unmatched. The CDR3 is CASSRQGPSGANVLTF. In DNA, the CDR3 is TGTGCCAGTAGTCGACAGGGTCCCTCTGGGGCCAACGTCCTGACTTTC. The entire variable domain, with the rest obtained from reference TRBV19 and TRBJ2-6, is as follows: DGGITQSPKYLFRKEGQNVTLSCEQNLNHDAMYWYRQDPGQGLRLIYYSQIVNDFQKGDIAEGYSVSREKKESFPLTVTSAQKNPTAFYLCASSRQGPSGANVLTFGAGSRLTVL.

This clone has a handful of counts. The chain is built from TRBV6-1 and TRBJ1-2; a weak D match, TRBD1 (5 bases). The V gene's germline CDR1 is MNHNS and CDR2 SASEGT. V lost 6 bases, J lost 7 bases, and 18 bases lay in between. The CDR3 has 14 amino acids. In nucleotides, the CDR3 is TGTGCCAGCAGCCAGACAGAAGAAGTGCGTGGCTACACCTTC. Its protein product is CASSQTEEVRGYTF.

CDR3 protein: CASSPETSPEQFF. The CDR3 DNA is TGTGCCAGCAGCCCGGAGACAAGCCCGGAGCAGTTCTTC. V usage is TRBV7-2 and J usage is TRBJ2-1; D unresolved. This CDR3 contains 13 residues. Trimming shortened V by 5 bases and J by 10 bases, and 15 bases separated the two germline ends. CDR1 and CDR2 from the germline V gene are SGHTA and FQGNSA.

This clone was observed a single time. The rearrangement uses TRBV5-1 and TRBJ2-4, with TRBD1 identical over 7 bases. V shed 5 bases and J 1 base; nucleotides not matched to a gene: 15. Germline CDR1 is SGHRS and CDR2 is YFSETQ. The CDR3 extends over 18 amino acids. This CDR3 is CASRRTETGSGAKNIQYF. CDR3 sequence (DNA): TGCGCCAGCAGACGAACCGAGACAGGGTCTGGCGCCAAAAACATTCAGTACTTC.

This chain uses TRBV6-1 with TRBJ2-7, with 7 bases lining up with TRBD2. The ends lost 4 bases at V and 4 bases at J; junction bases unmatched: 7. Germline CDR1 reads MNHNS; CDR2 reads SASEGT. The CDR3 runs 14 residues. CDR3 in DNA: TGTGCCAGCAGTGCCGGACTAGTTGAGTACGAGCAGTACTTC. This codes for CASSAGLVEYEQYF.

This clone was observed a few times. CDR3 sequence (DNA): TGTGCCAGCAGCTTACACCCCGGGACTAACTCCTACAATGAGCAGTTCTTC. As protein: CASSLHPGTNSYNEQFF. The chain is built from TRBV7-8 and TRBJ2-1, with 7 bases that match TRBD2. CDR1 is SGHVS and CDR2 is FQNEAQ in the germline V gene. The CDR3 contains 17 residues. Germline trimming cut 2 bases from V and 0 bases from J; bases unmatched to any gene: 7.